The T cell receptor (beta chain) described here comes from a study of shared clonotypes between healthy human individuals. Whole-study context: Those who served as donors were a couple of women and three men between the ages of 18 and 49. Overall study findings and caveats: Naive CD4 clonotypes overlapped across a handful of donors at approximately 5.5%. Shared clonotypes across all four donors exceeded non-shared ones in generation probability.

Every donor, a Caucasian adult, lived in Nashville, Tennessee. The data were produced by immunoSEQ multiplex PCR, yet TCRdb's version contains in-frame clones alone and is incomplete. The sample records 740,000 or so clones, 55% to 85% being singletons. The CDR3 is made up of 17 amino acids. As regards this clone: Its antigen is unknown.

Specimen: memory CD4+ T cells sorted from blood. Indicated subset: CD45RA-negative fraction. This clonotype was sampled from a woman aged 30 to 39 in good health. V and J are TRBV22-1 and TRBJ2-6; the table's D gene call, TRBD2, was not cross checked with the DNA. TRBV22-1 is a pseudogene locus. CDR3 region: CPGSAPSEQSRANVLTF. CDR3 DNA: TGTCCTGGGAGCGCTCCAAGCGAACAAAGTCGGGCCAACGTCCTGACTTTC.